The TCR beta chain under discussion was sequenced for a study of Ad26.COV2.S vaccination and SARS-CoV-2 variants (dated by TCRdb to 2020 to 2022). Background for the entire study: Donors in the vaccine arm were drawn from COV1001, a phase I-IIa trial of Ad26.COV2.S in healthy adults that was multicentre, randomized, double-blind and placebo-controlled. Ad26.COV2.S was administered intramuscularly at 5 x 10^10 or 1 x 10^11 viral particles, either as a single shot or as two shots given 56 days apart. The specificity and breadth of SARS-CoV-2-reactive T cell receptors after Ad26.COV2.S vaccination were assessed by TCRbeta repertoire sequencing. The TCR-sequenced set comprised approximately 30 samples: around 20 Ad26.COV2.S vaccine recipients, 5 placebo recipients and 8 SARS-CoV-2 convalescent individuals. Trial participants were randomized into five groups of five: low-dose or high-dose Ad26.COV2.S given once or twice, or placebo on both occasions. Investigators remained blinded to trial group allocation during experiments and outcome assessment.

The CDR3, from cysteine to phenylalanine, totals 17 residues. The only DNA kept is the CDR3, 51 bases in frame from the first base. Trimming takes 4 bases off V and 5 bases off J; junction bases not matched to a gene: 13. From a lookup of the germline V gene, CDR1 and CDR2 are MDHEN and SYDVKM. Broad study findings and their caveats: After vaccination, spike-specific CD8+ and CD4+ T cell responses were reported to show substantial breadth. The authors noted that the TCR breadth and depth analyses may have underestimated total T cell responses. Spike-specific TCR breadth was higher in Ad26.COV2.S recipients than in placebo recipients (P = 0.0014). Vaccine and placebo recipients had similar non-spike TCR breadth, a finding consistent with the vaccine containing only spike. Comparing responses between vaccine doses or regimens was not something the study was powered to do.

Concerning this clone: There is no known antigen for this receptor. No base-level quality is on record; no much larger clone is a single base apart.

The immunoSEQ Assay was the method used to sequence TCRbeta CDR3 regions. After extraction, genomic DNA underwent amplification by bias-controlled multiplex PCR, followed by high-throughput sequencing. The study's processing was this. To quantify the absolute abundance of each unique TCRbeta CDR3 region, sequences were collapsed and filtered. T cell fraction was estimated by normalizing TCRbeta template counts to usable DNA, with usable DNA measured through amplification of reference genes found in all nucleated cells. Repertoire TCRs were annotated as SARS-CoV-2-specific by exact matching of V gene, CDR3 amino acid sequence and J gene to a known reactive TCR set. MIRA supplied the reference SARS-CoV-2 TCR set, which was filtered for enrichment in COVID-19-positive ImmuneCODE repertoires so that public or cross-reactive TCRs were removed. Based on the MIRA antigens, annotated TCRs were further analysed at the level of specific ORF or position within ORF. Depth was the summed frequency of annotated unique rearrangements, while breadth was defined as annotated unique rearrangements over total unique productive rearrangements. TCR breadth was compared between groups using two-sided Wilcoxon rank-sum tests. Imported from immuneACCESS, the table was reduced by TCRdb to in-frame sequences with V and J called. These copies leave out some clones; in studies compared against another copy, an unresolved V gene accounts for under half, and the cause of the remainder is not known. For V, J and clone size, that table is used; D and trimming come from the DNA. Here the sample has about 480,000 clones; around nine tenths occur a single time. The top ten constitute about 13% of the sample.

According to the study, the label for this sample's treatment or condition signals: 19 received Ad26.COV2.S at low or high dose, single or two shots; 5 received placebo; per-sample allocation not given. Repertoires of vaccine and placebo recipients were sequenced from samples collected on day 63 after the first injection. Cohort 1b enrolled around 23 adults aged 18-55 years at a single site in Boston, USA, between 29 July and 7 August 2020. Ad26.COV2.S was a replication-incompetent adenovirus type 26 vector expressing a prefusion-stabilized SARS-CoV-2 spike protein from the original Wuhan strain. This receptor was obtained from a person aged 18-65 years who received the Ad26.COV2.S COVID-19 vaccine or a placebo. The sample in question was peripheral blood, obtained in a trial of Ad26.COV2.S vaccine versus placebo. In this chain, TRBV28 is recombined with TRBJ1-4, with TRBD1 identical over 7 junction bases. CDR3 reads: CASSSLYLGQTNEKLFF. In nucleotides, the sequence is TGTGCCAGCAGTTCCCTATATTTGGGACAGACAAATGAAAAACTGTTTTTT.